These T cell receptor beta chains were read from a single sample in a study of T cell repertoires in cytomegalovirus infection. TCRdb fed the reads into MiXCR, producing one record per CDR3 protein. Of a few hundred thousand distinct CDR3 sequences in the sample, roughly 43% are singletons; the top ten hold around 46%. Their specific antigens are unknown. The sample was cultured PBMCs, taken from culture after CMV antigen stimulation. The receptor set was obtained from a human donor in good health (CMV status not recorded). Some clones in this sample may be carry-over from other donors' samples. CDR3s include the opening cysteine and the closing phenylalanine or tryptophan. A D gene is named only where the DNA matches it firmly. Some rows have no size entry. The others give once, few or many, or a class for an expanded clone.

clone_size: NA; v_call: TRBV20-1; d_call: NA; j_call: TRBJ2-7; cdr3_nt: TGCAGTGCTAGGGAGGGTTCCTACGAGCAGTACTTC; cdr3_aa: CSAREGSYEQYF
clone_size: NA; v_call: TRBV6-2/TRBV6-3; d_call: TRBD2; j_call: TRBJ2-1; cdr3_nt: TGTGCCAGCAGTTCGAACCGACGACTAGCGGGATACAATGAGCAGTTCTTC; cdr3_aa: CASSSNRRLAGYNEQFF
clone_size: NA; v_call: TRBV30; d_call: NA; j_call: TRBJ2-7; cdr3_nt: TGTGCCTGGAGTGTAAAATCTCGTCGTGCAAGGGGTTACGAGCAGTACTTC; cdr3_aa: CAWSVKSRRARGYEQYF
clone_size: NA; v_call: TRBV7-2; d_call: TRBD1; j_call: TRBJ2-5; cdr3_nt: TGTGCCAGCATGCCGGACAGGTTCATCCAAGAGACCCAGTACTTC; cdr3_aa: CASMPDRFIQETQYF
clone_size: few; v_call: TRBV7-8; d_call: TRBD1; j_call: TRBJ2-3; cdr3_nt: TGTGCCAGCAGCTGGGACAGGGAGCCTATTAATACGCAGTATTTT; cdr3_aa: CASSWDREPINTQYF
clone_size: NA; v_call: TRBV20-1; d_call: NA; j_call: TRBJ1-1; cdr3_nt: TGCAGTGCCATATTCGGGTTGAACACTGAAGCTTTCTTT; cdr3_aa: CSAIFGLNTEAFF
clone_size: NA; v_call: TRBV5-1; d_call: NA; j_call: TRBJ2-3; cdr3_nt: TGCGCCAGCAGCTTGGGGAGTGCCCTGGGCACAGATACGCAGTATTTT; cdr3_aa: CASSLGSALGTDTQYF
clone_size: NA; v_call: TRBV7-2; d_call: TRBD1; j_call: TRBJ1-1; cdr3_nt: TGTGCCAGCAGCTTGAGAAGGACAGGGGGCTTGACTGAAGCTTTCTTT; cdr3_aa: CASSLRRTGGLTEAFF
clone_size: NA; v_call: TRBV12-5; d_call: TRBD1; j_call: TRBJ1-5; cdr3_nt: TGTGCTAGTGGTTTGGTATACAGGGGGGCAAATCAGCCCCAGCATTTT; cdr3_aa: CASGLVYRGANQPQHF
clone_size: NA; v_call: TRBV12-5; d_call: NA; j_call: TRBJ1-1; cdr3_nt: TGTGCTAGTGGTCCCTGGAGGGCGGGAGCTTTCTTT; cdr3_aa: CASGPWRAGAFF
clone_size: NA; v_call: TRBV20-1; d_call: TRBD2; j_call: TRBJ2-1; cdr3_nt: TGCAGTGCCCACGCGAGACTAGCGGGAGCCAACAATGAGCAGTTCTTC; cdr3_aa: CSAHARLAGANNEQFF
clone_size: NA; v_call: TRBV6-5; d_call: TRBD1; j_call: TRBJ2-7; cdr3_nt: TGTGCCAGCAGTTGGGGGACAGGGGCGAGAGAGCAGTACTTC; cdr3_aa: CASSWGTGAREQYF
clone_size: NA; v_call: TRBV10-3; d_call: NA; j_call: TRBJ2-3; cdr3_nt: TGTGCCATCAGTGGATTGGGGGGCAACACAGATACGCAGTATTTT; cdr3_aa: CAISGLGGNTDTQYF
clone_size: NA; v_call: TRBV7-8; d_call: NA; j_call: TRBJ1-5; cdr3_nt: TGTGCCAGCAGCGGAAGAGGGAGGCTGGGAAGCAATCAGCCCCAGCATTTT; cdr3_aa: CASSGRGRLGSNQPQHF
clone_size: NA; v_call: TRBV11-2; d_call: NA; j_call: TRBJ2-1; cdr3_nt: TGTGCCAGCAGGTCCGCGGGCGGTCACGAGCAGTTCTTC; cdr3_aa: CASRSAGGHEQFF
clone_size: NA; v_call: TRBV27; d_call: TRBD1; j_call: TRBJ2-2; cdr3_nt: TGTGCCAGCAGTATCACAGGGGGCTCGGGCACCGGGGAGCTGTTTTTT; cdr3_aa: CASSITGGSGTGELFF
clone_size: NA; v_call: TRBV11-2; d_call: NA; j_call: TRBJ1-6; cdr3_nt: TGTGCCAGCAGCGCCCAGGGCTCCTATAATTCACCCCTCCACTTT; cdr3_aa: CASSAQGSYNSPLHF
clone_size: NA; v_call: TRBV6-1; d_call: NA; j_call: TRBJ2-7; cdr3_nt: TGTGCCAGCAGTGAAGTATTCAGGGGAGGGCAGTACTTC; cdr3_aa: CASSEVFRGGQYF
clone_size: NA; v_call: TRBV5-1; d_call: NA; j_call: TRBJ1-4; cdr3_nt: TGCGCCAGCAGCTTGGGTGGAGACAGCGCAACTAATGAAAAACTGTTTTTT; cdr3_aa: CASSLGGDSATNEKLFF
clone_size: NA; v_call: TRBV12-3/TRBV12-4; d_call: NA; j_call: TRBJ2-4; cdr3_nt: TGTGCCAGCAGTTACTCGAGGATTCAGTACTTC; cdr3_aa: CASSYSRIQYF